The rows below give T cell receptor beta chains drawn from one sample of a study of cytomegalovirus exposure and HLA in healthy donors. Only in-frame clones appear in the TCRdb table, and some are missing; sequencing was by immunoSEQ multiplex PCR. The sample has around 150,000 clones, 60% to 80% seen once. The source material was PBMCs. The receptors were gathered from a woman aged 25 to 39 in good health and CMV-seronegative. Both conserved end residues are part of each CDR3. The D gene is left open where the match is weak.

cdr3_nt cdr3_aa j_call d_call v_call
TGTGCCAGCAGCGTAGACAGGGGCCTTTACACCGGGGAGCTGTTTTTT CASSVDRGLYTGELFF TRBJ2-2 TRBD1 TRBV7-9
TGTGCCTGGAGAGACAGTCTGAACACTGAAGCTTTCTTT CAWRDSLNTEAFF TRBJ1-1 - TRBV30
TGTGCCAGCACAGGGGACCATGAGCAGTTCTTC CASTGDHEQFF TRBJ2-1 - TRBV27
TGTGCCAGAAGCCCGGCTAATGAACAGATAAACACTGAAGCTTTCTTT CARSPANEQINTEAFF TRBJ1-1 - TRBV5-3
TGTGCCAGCAGTTACTTGCCGGACTCCCCATACGAGCAGTACTTC CASSYLPDSPYEQYF TRBJ2-7 - TRBV6-5
TGTGCCAGCAGCTTAGCCATCGGACAGGGGCAGCCCCAGCATTTT CASSLAIGQGQPQHF TRBJ1-5 TRBD1 TRBV7-2
TGTGCCAGCAGCGTAGGAGAGCAGACTATTCCCTACGAGCAGTACTTC CASSVGEQTIPYEQYF TRBJ2-7 - TRBV9
TGTGCCAGCAGCCGGCGACAGGGATCTAATGAAAAACTGTTTTTT CASSRRQGSNEKLFF TRBJ1-4 TRBD1 TRBV5-4
TGTGCCAGTAGTATAGAAGAGGGGACAGGGGTGGTTGACACTGAAGCTTTCTTT CASSIEEGTGVVDTEAFF TRBJ1-1 TRBD1 TRBV19
TGTGCCAGCAGTAATTCGACAGGGGGCTCGTATAGCAATCAGCCCCAGCATTTT CASSNSTGGSYSNQPQHF TRBJ1-5 TRBD1 TRBV7-9
TGCACCAGCACAAGCGGGGGTGCTAGCACAGATACGCAGTATTTT CTSTSGGASTDTQYF TRBJ2-3 - TRBV1